This T cell receptor (beta chain) emerged from a study of cytomegalovirus exposure and HLA in healthy donors. The germline V gene encodes CDR1 MNHEY and CDR2 SMNVEV (reference sequence). The CDR3 is 14 amino acids. V lost 6 bases, J lost 0 bases, and 11 bases lay in between. Vbeta (60) and Jbeta (13) primers were used in the PCR. This table comes from immunoSEQ multiplex PCR, and its TCRdb copy is limited to in-frame clones, with some not included. Seen here are roughly 110,000 clones, 65% to 75% observed once, and the top ten hold 2.8%. This clonotype was obtained from a female donor in good health and CMV-seronegative. V usage is TRBV27 and J usage is TRBJ1-2; D gene ambiguous. Sample: PBMCs. The CDR3 sequence: CASSMEGANYGYTF. The CDR3 region has the DNA TGTGCCAGCAGCATGGAGGGAGCTAACTATGGCTACACCTTC.